The 30 T cell receptor beta chains presented below share a single source sample, sequenced in a study of tumor and adjacent non-tumor tissue in lung cancer. This sample's RNA came from whole unsorted tissue. TCRbeta libraries were built with three rounds of nested PCR, modified from ARM-PCR. TCRdb analysed the multiplex PCR reads with MiXCR anew, one entry per CDR3 protein. The repertoire holds 200,000 to 250,000 distinct CDR3 sequences, about two thirds seen once, with 25% in the top ten. Sequences were obtained from lung tumor tissue. All receptors derive from a man in his fifties or sixties with non-small cell lung cancer.

Comments on this clonotype: A much larger clonotype is one base distant, so this may be a read error. The chain carries TRBV12-3 or TRBV12-4 and TRBJ1-6, with D uncertain. V lost 5 bases and J lost 3, with 11 bases in between. The CDR3 runs to 15 residues. CDR3 nucleotides: TGTGCCAGCAGTCCAGCAGAGATCTATAATTCACCCCTCCACTTT. Its protein product is CASSPAEIYNSPLHF.

Worth noting for this clonotype: A much more abundant neighbour one base away suggests this may be a read error. The V call is TRBV20-1, the J call TRBJ2-3; 7 nucleotides line up with TRBD2. Germline V gene sequence: CDR1 DFQATT, CDR2 SNEGSKA (reference sequence). This CDR3 contains 16 residues. The CDR3, as DNA: TGCAGTGCTAGAGATTCCGCGGGAGTTCCTGCAGATATGCAGTATTTT. Translating gives CSARDSAGVPADMQYF.

This clonotype was observed a handful of times. The gene calls are TRBV20-1 and TRBJ2-2; D perhaps matches TRBD2 (6 bases). The germline V and J ends were trimmed by 0 bases and 5 bases, with 13 bases remaining between them. Germline-derived CDR1 and CDR2 are DFQATT and SNEGSKA (reference sequence). The CDR3 runs to 15 residues. CDR3 in DNA: TGCAGTGCTAGAGAGCTCGGGAGAGGGACCGGGGAGCTGTTTTTT. Protein: CSARELGRGTGELFF.

The chain has TRBV6-1 and TRBJ2-7; D is undetermined. Germline V gives CDR1 MNHNS, CDR2 SASEGT. The CDR3 is made up of 13 amino acids. V was trimmed by 5 bases and J by 3 bases, leaving 11 bases between them. The CDR3 reads CASSKTMVYEQYF. In nucleotides, the CDR3 is TGTGCCAGCAGTAAAACCATGGTCTACGAGCAGTACTTC.

For this clonotype: One junction end disagrees with the germline gene, perhaps due to a read error. V and J are TRBV11-3 and TRBJ2-5; TRBD2 might be the D (5 bases). The CDR3 loop spans 14 amino acids. CDR1 SGHNT and CDR2 YENEEA come from the germline V gene. The CDR3 sequence is CASSSGSVQETEYF. The CDR3 coding sequence is TGTGCCAGCAGCTCGGGATCGGTCCAAGAGACCGAGTACTTC.

As concerns this clonotype: An end of the junction does not agree with germline; a read error may underlie this. The CDR3 loop reads CSASLFIGELFF. In DNA, the CDR3 is TGCAGTGCTAGTCTGTTCATCGGGGAGCTATTTTTT. This rearrangement joins TRBV20-1 to TRBJ2-2, with a tentative D call TRBD2 (5 bases). Germline V lookup: CDR1 DFQATT, CDR2 SNEGSKA (reference sequence). There are 12 residues in the CDR3.

Notes on this clonotype: This is likely a read error, given that the CDR3 carries no conserved phenylalanine or tryptophan at its end. The chain uses TRBV20-1 and TRBJ2-5; D unclear. The germline V gene has CDR1 DFQATT and CDR2 SNEGSKA (reference sequence). Trimming shortened V by 7 bases and J by 3 bases, and 12 bases separated the two germline ends. The CDR3 totals 12 residues. The CDR3 DNA reads TGCAGTGTCAGCATGCCGGAAGAGACCCAGTACTTA. This gives the protein CSVSMPEETQYL.

The chain is built from TRBV6-6 and TRBJ1-5; TRBD1 might be the D (6 bases). The CDR3 is made up of 13 amino acids. Germline lookup yields CDR1 MNHNY and CDR2 SVGAGI (reference sequence). Trimming removed 6 bases from V and 11 bases from J, with 17 bases in between. The CDR3 DNA follows: TGTGCCAGCAGAAGTCAGGGGAGGCAGGCCCAGCATTTT. The encoded protein is CASRSQGRQAQHF.

The chain is built from TRBV20-1 and TRBJ2-7; tentatively, D is TRBD1 or TRBD2 (6 bases each). Germline CDR1 reads DFQATT; CDR2 reads SNEGSKA (reference sequence). Trimming removed 1 base at V and 2 bases at J, with 18 bases between. This CDR3 has 16 amino acids. The CDR3 coding sequence is TGCAGTGCTAGAGCTAGCGCCTCGGGGGCCACCTACGAGCAGTACTTC. Protein: CSARASASGATYEQYF.

On this clonotype: A much larger clone sits a single nucleotide away, making a read error possible. The rearrangement joins TRBV12-3 or TRBV12-4 to TRBJ1-1; D ambiguous. The CDR3 has 14 residues. This CDR3 is CDSSPEHSNTEAFF. CDR3 DNA: TGTGACAGCAGCCCGGAACACTCGAACACTGAAGCTTTCTTT.

About this clonotype itself: This sequence may be a read error, since a much larger clone differs from it by one base. The chain couples TRBV18 to TRBJ1-1; D gene uncertain. Germline V CDR1 and CDR2: KGHSH, LQKENI. The CDR3 covers 15 residues. The DNA for the CDR3 is TGTGACAGCTCACCAACCCCCATGGGTACCAGCTACGCTTTCTTT. Protein: CDSSPTPMGTSYAFF. Supplemented by reference TRBV18 and TRBJ1-1, the full variable domain reads NAGVMQNPRHLVRRRGQEARLRCSPMKGHSHVYWYRQLPEEGLKFMVYLQKENIIDESGMPKERFSAEFPKEGPSILRIQQVVRGDSAAYFCDSSPTPMGTSYAFFGQGTRLTVV.

About this clonotype itself: Germline and junction disagree at one end, which may indicate a read error. This chain links TRBV28 with TRBJ1-6, with TRBD1 as a possible D gene (6 bases). Germline assignment: CDR1 MDHEN and CDR2 SYDVKM. The CDR3 runs to 16 residues. The chain's CDR3 is CGIGDNWGGKDSPLHF. The CDR3 DNA follows: TGCGGCATAGGGGACAATTGGGGGGGGAAGGATTCACCCCTCCACTTT.

The chain combines TRBV6-5 with TRBJ2-3, with D hard to call. Germline V gene data show CDR1 as MNHEY and CDR2 as SVGAGI. This CDR3 has 15 residues. V was cut by 2 bases and J by 8 bases, with 17 bases left in between. The CDR3 loop reads CASSYDLAAVGTQYF. Written as DNA, the CDR3 is TGTGCCAGCAGTTACGACCTTGCTGCGGTGGGTACGCAGTATTTT.

This clonotype was counted between two and nine times. Relative to the germline gene, one junction end is altered; a read error may explain this. The chain recombines TRBV11-3 with TRBJ2-3; unclear D gene. The CDR3 has 14 amino acids. Germline CDR1 reads SGHNT; CDR2 reads YENEEA. The CDR3 bases are TGTGCCAGTAGCTTAAGTTCAAGGGCAGATACGCAGTATTTT. As protein: CASSLSSRADTQYF.

With respect to this clonotype: The germline gene is not matched at one end of the junction; a read error may be the cause. V is TRBV12-3 or TRBV12-4 and J is TRBJ2-2, with TRBD1 as a possible D gene (5 bases). The CDR3 length is 15 residues. The CDR3 sequence is CVSRADWFLTGELFF. The CDR3, as DNA: TGTGTCAGCAGGGCCGACTGGTTTCTCACCGGGGAGCTGTTTTTT.

The J gene is TRBJ2-3, the V gene TRBV20-1; the D gene is possibly TRBD1 (5 bases). Trimming left V 4 bases short and J 0 bases short, with 8 bases between. In germline, CDR1 is DFQATT, CDR2 SNEGSKA (reference sequence). This CDR3 spans 13 amino acids. CDR3 nucleotides: TGCAGTGCTATGACAGTGAGCACAGATACGCAGTATTTT. Residues: CSAMTVSTDTQYF.

As for this clonotype: This may be a read error, as it is one base from a much larger clone. The chain is built from TRBV20-1 and TRBJ2-7, with 7 bases matching TRBD2. Per the germline V gene, CDR1 is DFQATT and CDR2 is SNEGSKA (reference sequence). CDR3 length: 16 residues. Trimming removed 8 bases from V and 2 bases from J; junction bases left unmatched: 18. The CDR3 is CSSLGLEGESPYEQYF. In nucleotides, the CDR3 is TGCAGTTCCCTTGGACTAGAGGGAGAGAGCCCCTACGAGCAGTACTTC.

With respect to this clonotype: One end of the junction fails to match germline, which may point to a read error. CDR3 in DNA: TGTGCCAGCAGTTACTCTACCACAGGGCTAGGTTCACCCATCCACTTT. Protein sequence: CASSYSTTGLGSPIHF. This chain connects TRBV6-5 to TRBJ1-6; TRBD1 might be the D (6 bases). Germline lookup yields CDR1 MNHEY and CDR2 SVGAGI. The CDR3 has 16 amino acids.

The V gene is TRBV4-1, the J gene TRBJ1-3; 10 bases line up with TRBD1. The CDR3 totals 18 residues. V dropped 2 bases and J dropped 3; count of bases not matched to a gene: 10. From germline, CDR1 is MGHRA and CDR2 YSYEKL. The chain's CDR3 is CASSQPRTGGIVGNTIYF. CDR3 DNA: TGCGCCAGCAGCCAACCCCGGACAGGGGGAATTGTTGGAAACACCATATATTTT.

This clonotype occurred a few times. This chain joins TRBV5-4 and TRBJ2-7, with 7 nucleotides matching TRBD2. CDR3 length: 14 residues. Germline V lookup: CDR1 SGHNT, CDR2 YYREEE (reference sequence). Unmatched junction bases numbered 7, after V lost 1 base and J lost 6 bases. The CDR3 coding sequence is TGTGCCAGCAGCTTGTTGGGCGGGAGAGGCGAGCAGTACTTC. This translates into CASSLLGGRGEQYF.

In this sample, this clonotype turned up a few times. Germline and junction disagree at one end, which may indicate a read error. The V gene is TRBV29-1, the J gene TRBJ2-2; no definite D call. Germline CDR1 reads SQVTM; CDR2 reads ANQGSEA. CDR3 size: 12 residues. The CDR3 loop is CSVQSATRELFF. The CDR3 region has the DNA TGCAGTGTTCAGAGTGCCACCAGGGAGCTGTTTTTT.

Of note for this clonotype: The conserved phenylalanine or tryptophan normally closing the CDR3 is absent here, so this likely arose from a read error. This CDR3 is CSVEVGSGSQFL. In DNA form, the CDR3 reads TGCAGCGTTGAAGTTGGTAGCGGGAGCCAGTTCCTC. The chain carries TRBV29-1 and TRBJ2-1, with 9 positions matching TRBD2. Germline V lookup: CDR1 SQVTM, CDR2 ANQGSEA. V dropped 1 base and J dropped 13; count of bases not matched to a gene: 5. CDR3 size: 12 residues.

Comments on this clonotype: A much larger clone differs from this one at a single base, so this may be a read error. The V and J genes are TRBV30 and TRBJ2-6, with a possible D match to TRBD2 (6 bases). The CDR3 loop spans 16 amino acids. From germline, CDR1 is GTSNPN and CDR2 SVGIG (reference sequence). V was trimmed by 0 bases and J by 2 bases, leaving 11 bases between them. The CDR3 region is CAWSVLARAGANVLTF. DNA for the CDR3: TGTGCCTGGAGTGTGCTAGCGAGAGCTGGGGCCAACGTCCTGACTTTC.

V usage is TRBV4-2 and J usage is TRBJ1-6; D is unclear. This CDR3 is built from 18 residues. The germline V gene encodes CDR1 LGHNA and CDR2 YNFKEQ. V lost 3 bases and J lost 7, with 22 bases in between. CDR3 in DNA: TGTGCCAGCAGCCACTCAATAGGAACAAGGTTAGGAAATTCACCCCTCCACTTT. It specifies CASSHSIGTRLGNSPLHF.

Of note for this clonotype: A much more abundant neighbour one base away suggests this may be a read error. The chain has TRBV6-6 and TRBJ2-1; the D gene is possibly TRBD1 (6 bases). CDR1 and CDR2 from the germline V gene are MNHNY and SVGAGI (reference sequence). The CDR3 loop spans 14 amino acids. The CDR3 nucleotides read TGTGCCAGCAGATACTCGTGGGGGCTGAATGAGCAGTTCTTC. Amino acids: CASRYSWGLNEQFF.

As regards this clonotype: This sequence may be a read error, since a much larger clone differs from it by one base. This chain uses TRBV4-3 with TRBJ1-1, with TRBD1 identical over 7 bases. This CDR3 contains 14 residues. Looked up from germline, CDR1 is LGHNA and CDR2 is YSLEER. V trimming: 5 bases; J trimming: 2 bases; junction bases outside the gene matches: 5. DNA for the CDR3: TGCGCCAGCAGCACACAGGGGTTTAACACTGAAGCTTTCTTT. Amino acids: CASSTQGFNTEAFF.

This chain uses TRBV4-3 with TRBJ2-7, with D possibly matching TRBD2 (6 bases). The germline gives CDR1 LGHNA, CDR2 YSLEER. The CDR3 is made up of 15 amino acids. V lost 10 bases and J 8 bases, leaving 27 bases between the germline ends. DNA for the CDR3: TGCGCCAACATCCAAGATCTCCATTTGAGCGGGCAGCAGTACTTC. This sequence encodes CANIQDLHLSGQQYF.

Worth noting for this clonotype: A junction boundary mismatches the germline segment, possibly from a read error. V and J are TRBV5-5 and TRBJ2-3; D ambiguous. Germline CDR1 reads SGHKS; CDR2 reads YYEKEE (reference sequence). This CDR3 is 12 amino acids long. The CDR3 nucleotides are TGTGTCAGCAGCTTCCGCACAGATACGCAGTATTTT. This sequence encodes CVSSFRTDTQYF.

By share of the sample, this clonotype is medium-sized. The gene calls are TRBV11-2 and TRBJ2-1, with 8 bases matching TRBD2. Per germline, CDR1 SGHAT and CDR2 FQNNGV. The CDR3 consists of 14 residues. The trim removed 1 base at V and 4 bases at J, leaving 0 bases unmatched. The CDR3 nucleotides read TGTGCCAGCAGCTTAGCGGGGGGGTACAATGAGCAGTTCTTC. This gives the protein CASSLAGGYNEQFF.

Details on this clonotype: Given a much more abundant clone one base away, this may be a read error. The gene calls are TRBV20-1 and TRBJ1-2; 7 nucleotides agree with TRBD1. CDR1 and CDR2 (germline): DFQATT, SNEGSKA (reference sequence). The CDR3 has 12 residues. CDR3 coding DNA: TGCAATGCCCTGGACAGGAACTATGGCTACACCTTC. The encoded protein is CNALDRNYGYTF.